The clone carrying this T cell receptor (beta chain) has just a few counts. Its antigen is still unknown. With a J-beta primer mix and a sample-barcoded 5' primer, a second PCR ran about 7 to 11 cycles. Using its own MiXCR run on the 5' RACE reads, TCRdb lists one record per CDR3 protein. Among 780,000 or so distinct CDR3 sequences listed, around three fifths were seen once. The CDR3 totals 15 residues. Trimming removed 2 bases at V and 1 base at J, with 9 bases between. The sample belongs to a study of blood T cells in healthy people across ages. Regarding the study as a whole: Total diversity from one million sequenced T cells was likely underestimated. The fall in TCR beta diversity per million T cells was roughly linear with age.

The sequence derives from a man in his forties in good health. V gene TRBV12-3 or TRBV12-4 combines with J gene TRBJ1-5, with D maybe TRBD1 (5 bases). Sequencing was carried out using blood. The CDR3 region has the DNA TGTGCCAGCAGTTTATATTGGGACAGCAATCAGCCCCAGCATTTT. Its protein product is CASSLYWDSNQPQHF.